This T cell receptor (beta chain) was observed in a study of technical replicates of blood from a few donors. Germline V gene lookup returns CDR1 SGHRS and CDR2 YFSETQ. The CDR3 extends over 15 amino acids. The ends were cut back, 0 bases at V and 3 bases at J, with 12 bases in the middle. Libraries were prepared by immunoSEQ multiplex PCR; TCRdb keeps only in-frame clonotypes and omits some of them. The repertoire has 70,000 to 95,000 clones, around 97% of them found once; the top ten carry under 0.35%. This receptor was taken from a human donor in good health. The genes are TRBV5-1 and TRBJ1-1, with D perhaps matching TRBD1 (6 bases). The sample consisted of T cells isolated from PBMCs. The CDR3 region has the DNA TGCGCCAGCAGCTTGGACAGGGAAAGGGACACTGAAGCTTTCTTT. Its protein product is CASSLDRERDTEAFF.